These 19 T cell receptor beta chains share one sample of origin, sequenced in a study of T cell repertoires in cytomegalovirus infection. No antigen has been assigned to these receptors. TCRdb fed the reads into MiXCR, producing one record per CDR3 protein. The table lists some 800,000 distinct CDR3 sequences, approximately 32% of them singletons. Here the sequenced sample was cultured CD8+ T cells from PBMCs, taken from culture after CMV antigen stimulation. These receptors all come from a human donor in good health (CMV status not recorded). Some clones in this sample may be carry-over from other donors' samples.

This clonotype was observed a handful of times. The rearrangement uses TRBV6-6 and TRBJ2-7; 7 nucleotides agree with TRBD2. CDR3 length equals 14 residues. V shed 6 bases and J 2 bases; nucleotides not matched to a gene: 7. Germline V lookup: CDR1 MNHNY, CDR2 SVGAGI (reference sequence). The CDR3 DNA reads TGTGCCAGCAGACTTAGGGAGGGAACCTACGAGCAGTACTTC. This codes for CASRLREGTYEQYF.

The rearrangement joins TRBV11-1 to TRBJ2-1; 9 nucleotides line up with TRBD1. This CDR3 is 15 amino acids long. Trimming took 5 bases from V and 7 from J; bases not matched to a gene: 9. CDR1 and CDR2 (germline): SGHAT, FQDESV (reference sequence). Here the CDR3 DNA reads TGTGCCAGCAGCGATGTACAGGGGGCGTTAAATGAGCAGTTCTTC. Its translation: CASSDVQGALNEQFF.

The chain uses TRBV6-1 and TRBJ2-7; no definite D call. The V end lost 4 bases, the J end lost 0 bases, and 7 bases lay between the germline ends. CDR1 is MNHNS and CDR2 is SASEGT in the germline V gene. CDR3 length: 13 amino acids. The CDR3 here is CASSVEYSYEQYF. In DNA form, the CDR3 reads TGTGCCAGCAGTGTGGAATACTCCTACGAGCAGTACTTC.

The table lists this clonotype with a few counts. The gene calls are TRBV7-8 and TRBJ2-7, with TRBD2 identical over 8 bases. The CDR3 spans 18 residues. Looked up from germline, CDR1 is SGHVS and CDR2 is FQNEAQ. V shed 5 bases and J 4 bases; nucleotides not matched to a gene: 19. The CDR3 sequence is CASSQRGAGGLGIYEQYV. DNA of the CDR3: TGTGCCAGCAGCCAAAGGGGGGCGGGGGGCCTTGGGATATACGAGCAGTACGTC.

The chain is built from TRBV4-1 and TRBJ1-5; no definite D call. CDR1 MGHRA and CDR2 YSYEKL come from the germline V gene. Trimming shortened V by 0 bases and J by 0 bases, and 9 bases separated the two germline ends. The CDR3 length is 16 residues. CDR3 bases: TGCGCCAGCAGCCAAGATCTCGGCAGTAGCAATCAGCCCCAGCATTTT. Its translation is CASSQDLGSSNQPQHF.

The table lists this clonotype with many counts. The V gene is TRBV7-9, the J gene TRBJ2-1; TRBD2 is a possible D gene (7 bases). The germline V gene encodes CDR1 SEHNR and CDR2 FQNEAQ (reference sequence). Trimming removed 4 bases from V and 8 bases from J, with 21 bases in between. CDR3 length equals 16 residues. The DNA of the CDR3 is TGTGCCAGCAGCTCAGGCCTGTCAGGGGAGGGGTATGAGCAGTTCTTC. Translation: CASSSGLSGEGYEQFF. The entire variable domain, with the rest obtained from reference TRBV7-9 and TRBJ2-1, is as follows: DTGVSQNPRHKITKRGQNVTFRCDPISEHNRLYWYRQTLGQGPEFLTYFQNEAQLEKSRLLSDRFSAERPKGSFSTLEIQRTEQGDSAMYLCASSSGLSGEGYEQFFGPGTRLTVL.

There are many counts of this clonotype. The J gene is TRBJ2-3, the V gene TRBV7-9, with a weak D call TRBD1 (7 bases). The CDR3 covers 16 residues. Trimming removed 5 bases from V and 9 bases from J, with 24 bases in between. The germline CDR1 and CDR2 sequences are SEHNR and FQNEAQ (reference sequence). This CDR3 is CASSPEGGQIRQTQYF. CDR3 nucleotides: TGTGCCAGCAGCCCCGAGGGGGGACAGATTCGACAAACGCAGTATTTT. Variable domain in full (rest from reference TRBV7-9 and TRBJ2-3): DTGVSQNPRHKITKRGQNVTFRCDPISEHNRLYWYRQTLGQGPEFLTYFQNEAQLEKSRLLSDRFSAERPKGSFSTLEIQRTEQGDSAMYLCASSPEGGQIRQTQYFGPGTRLTVL.

This clonotype was seen repeatedly, ten times or more. The CDR3, as DNA: TGTGCCAGCAGTTACTCGTGGGTCCGTACACTCCAAGAGACCCAGTACTTC. Its translation is CASSYSWVRTLQETQYF. The rearrangement links TRBV6-5 to TRBJ2-5, with no clear D. V shed 0 bases and J shed 1 base, with 15 bases lying between them. CDR3 length equals 17 residues. The germline V gene encodes CDR1 MNHEY and CDR2 SVGAGI.

The rearrangement links TRBV27 to TRBJ2-5; 7 bases map to TRBD1. Germline assignment: CDR1 MNHEY and CDR2 SMNVEV (reference sequence). The junction had 10 bases not matched to a gene; V was cut back by 8 bases and J by 4 bases. The CDR3 has 14 residues. The DNA for the CDR3 is TGTGCCAGCCGAAAACAGGGGTCGGCAGAGACCCAGTACTTC. Translated: CASRKQGSAETQYF.

This chain uses TRBV19 with TRBJ1-5; D perhaps matches TRBD1 (6 bases). The CDR3 extends over 17 amino acids. Germline CDR1 LNHDA, CDR2 SQIVND (reference sequence). The germline V and J ends were trimmed by 6 bases and 0 bases, with 18 bases remaining between them. The CDR3 loop reads CASSRTAGGLSNQPQHF. The CDR3 DNA sequence: TGTGCCAGTAGCCGGACAGCCGGTGGTCTTAGCAATCAGCCCCAGCATTTT.

The gene calls are TRBV11-2 and TRBJ2-7; D might be TRBD1 (6 bases). This CDR3 has 19 amino acids. The V gene's germline CDR1 is SGHAT and CDR2 FQNNGV. V gave up 0 bases and J gave up 1 base, with 22 bases separating them. The CDR3 nucleotides are TGTGCCAGCAGCTTAGATCACCCAGGGGTGGAGTCTCGGTCCTACGAGCAGTACTTC. Its translation is CASSLDHPGVESRSYEQYF.

This clonotype was counted only a few times. The J gene is TRBJ2-6, the V gene TRBV12-3 or TRBV12-4; D is ambiguous. Trimming pared 5 bases from V and 0 bases from J, leaving 8 bases between. CDR3 length equals 15 residues. Here the CDR3 DNA reads TGTGCCAGCAGTCTACGGACCTCTGGGGCCAACGTCCTGACTTTC. Translation gives CASSLRTSGANVLTF.

The chain joins TRBV5-1 to TRBJ2-7; D may be TRBD2 (6 bases). Germline CDR1 and CDR2: SGHRS and YFSETQ. The CDR3 extends over 15 amino acids. The germline V and J ends were trimmed by 2 bases and 4 bases, with 16 bases remaining between them. The CDR3 spells CASSLNSGPFYEQYV. The CDR3 region has the DNA TGCGCCAGCAGCTTAAATAGCGGCCCTTTTTACGAGCAGTACGTC.

The sample holds a few counts of this clonotype. This rearrangement joins TRBV12-5 to TRBJ1-2; 8 bases align to TRBD1. This CDR3 spans 19 amino acids. J gave up 4 bases and V 0 bases, and 16 bases lay outside the gene matches. The germline gives CDR1 LGHNT, CDR2 FRNRAP. The CDR3, as DNA: TGTGCTAGTGGTTTGGTACCCGGGACAGGAGTCCCTCCTCTCTATGGCTACACCTTC. Translating gives CASGLVPGTGVPPLYGYTF.

The chain recombines TRBV20-1 with TRBJ2-7; D is perhaps TRBD1 (6 bases). V gave up 3 bases and J gave up 5 bases, with 14 bases separating them. CDR3 size: 13 residues. Germline V gene data show CDR1 as DFQATT and CDR2 as SNEGSKA (reference sequence). The CDR3 bases are TGCAGTGCTAGTCGACAGGACGTCCACGAGCAGTACTTC. This translates into CSASRQDVHEQYF.

This clonotype was detected ten times or more. V usage is TRBV7-6 and J usage is TRBJ2-2; no firm D call. The CDR3 has 15 residues. The V gene lost 5 bases and the J gene lost 6 bases, with 16 bases spanning the gap. CDR1 is SGHVS and CDR2 is FNYEAQ in the germline V gene. CDR3 protein: CASSPRGGWAGELFF. CDR3 coding DNA: TGTGCCAGCAGCCCTCGCGGTGGGTGGGCCGGGGAGCTGTTTTTT.

This clonotype appeared many times. The V and J genes are TRBV7-8 and TRBJ1-6; 7 bases match TRBD1. There are 16 residues in the CDR3. In germline, CDR1 is SGHVS, CDR2 FQNEAQ. The junction had 10 bases not matched to a gene; V was cut back by 2 bases and J by 9 bases. The CDR3 region is CASSLNTRQGSSPLHF. The CDR3 nucleotides read TGTGCCAGCAGCTTAAATACGAGACAGGGAAGTTCACCCCTCCACTTT.

At least ten counts were recorded for this clonotype. The V gene is TRBV11-1, the J gene TRBJ2-7, with D possibly TRBD1 on 5 matching bases. Trimming took off 8 bases at V and 3 bases at J, with 26 bases between the two ends. This CDR3 contains 17 residues. Germline V CDR1 and CDR2: SGHAT, FQDESV (reference sequence). CDR3 sequence: CASAPLPRETAYYEQYV. The CDR3 coding sequence is TGTGCCAGCGCACCACTCCCCCGCGAGACAGCGTACTACGAGCAGTACGTC.

This clonotype was observed a few times. J is TRBJ2-1 and V is TRBV7-3; TRBD2 matches at 10 bases. Germline assignment: CDR1 SGHTA and CDR2 FQGTGA. The CDR3 has 17 residues. Trimming took 1 base from V and 0 from J; bases not matched to a gene: 3. Here the CDR3 reads CASSLKAGGSSYNEQFF. DNA of the CDR3: TGTGCCAGCAGCTTAAAAGCGGGGGGGAGCTCCTACAATGAGCAGTTCTTC. The entire variable domain, with the rest obtained from reference TRBV7-3 and TRBJ2-1, is as follows: GAGVSQTPSNKVTEKGKYVELRCDPISGHTALYWYRQSLGQGPEFLIYFQGTGAADDSGLPNDRFFAVRPEGSVSTLKIQRTERGDSAVYLCASSLKAGGSSYNEQFFGPGTRLTVL.